These T cell receptor beta chains were read from a single sample in a study of tumor and adjacent non-tumor tissue in lung cancer. MiXCR, applied by TCRdb to the multiplex PCR reads, yields one record per CDR3 protein. The sample gives about 110,000 distinct CDR3 sequences, more than 70% of which show up once; roughly 35% is in the top ten. The specimen sequenced was lung tumor tissue. All receptors come from a woman aged 60-75 years with non-small cell lung cancer. Both conserved end residues are part of each CDR3. Each record gives: V gene, D gene, J gene, clone size, CDR3 protein, CDR3 DNA. The D gene is left open where the match is weak. Clone size appears in some rows only: once, few, many, or a class for an expanded clone.

>TRBV6-2/TRBV6-3|NA|TRBJ2-5|NA
CASISREMPQYF
TGTGCCAGCATTTCCCGAGAGATGCCCCAGTACTTC
>TRBV5-6|TRBD2|TRBJ2-4|NA
CASSTGGAKNIQYF
TGTGCCAGCAGCACGGGGGGGGCCAAAAACATTCAGTACTTC
>TRBV30|NA|TRBJ1-1|NA
CSWNDEGNAEAFF
TGTTCCTGGAACGATGAGGGGAACGCTGAAGCTTTCTTT
>TRBV5-1|TRBD1|TRBJ1-1|few
CASSDRTGGNTEAFF
TGCGCCAGCAGCGACCGGACAGGGGGGAACACTGAAGCTTTCTTT
>TRBV12-3/TRBV12-4|NA|TRBJ1-2|NA
CASSSGAVGDYGHTF
TGTGCTAGCAGTTCCGGGGCAGTTGGGGACTATGGCCACACCTTC
>TRBV20-1|NA|TRBJ1-1|NA
CSALDGGGTEAFF
TGCAGTGCTCTGGACGGGGGAGGCACTGAAGCTTTCTTT
>TRBV20-1|TRBD2|TRBJ2-2|NA
CSARDQESGRGGELLF
TGTAGTGCTAGAGATCAGGAAAGCGGGAGAGGCGGGGAGCTGTTATTT
>TRBV11-2|TRBD1|TRBJ1-4|many
CASSWYGQGNEKLFF
TGTGCCAGCAGCTGGTACGGACAGGGAAATGAAAAACTGTTTTTT
>TRBV11-2|TRBD1|TRBJ1-2|NA
CASSNGQVYYGYTF
TGTGCCAGCAGCAACGGACAGGTGTACTATGGCTACACCTTC
>TRBV20-1|NA|TRBJ2-2|NA
CSARVAWFITGELFF
TGCAGTGCTAGAGTAGCCTGGTTTATCACCGGGGAGTTGTTTTTT
>TRBV11-3|TRBD1|TRBJ2-2|NA
CASSLGTGITGELFF
TGTGCCAGCAGCCTGGGGACAGGGATCACCGGGGAGCTGTTTTTT
>TRBV5-4|TRBD1|TRBJ2-2|NA
CASSFGQGVGTGELFF
TGTGCCAGCAGCTTTGGACAGGGAGTCGGGACGGGGGAACTGTTTTTT
>TRBV7-8|TRBD2|TRBJ2-3|NA
CASSLGRSGGLSTDTQYF
TGTGCCAGCAGCTTAGGGAGGAGCGGGGGTCTGAGCACAGATACGCAGTATTTT
>TRBV12-3/TRBV12-4|NA|TRBJ1-5|NA
CVSSIAKKSNQPQHF
TGTGTCAGCAGTATAGCCAAGAAAAGCAATCAGCCCCAGCATTTT
>TRBV11-2|NA|TRBJ2-2|NA
CVSSLVLAAHTGELFF
TGTGTTAGCAGCTTAGTATTGGCTGCGCACACCGGGGAGCTGTTTTTT
>TRBV6-2/TRBV6-3|NA|TRBJ1-2|NA
CTSSYNGNYGYTF
TGTACCAGCAGTTACAATGGAAACTATGGCTATACCTTC
>TRBV11-2|NA|TRBJ2-1|NA
CASSKTGPAGSEQLF
TGTGCCAGCAGCAAAACCGGGCCGGCCGGGAGCGAGCAGTTATTC
>TRBV4-1|NA|TRBJ2-1|many
CASSQDQSPMGEQFF
TGCGCCAGCAGCCAAGATCAGAGCCCCATGGGGGAGCAGTTCTTC
>TRBV20-1|NA|TRBJ1-1|NA
CSARIRTEAIF
TGCAGTGCTAGAATAAGGACTGAAGCTATCTTT
>TRBV12-3/TRBV12-4|NA|TRBJ1-4|NA
CISSLGRRQEAALSEKLFF
TGCATCAGCAGTTTAGGAAGGAGACAGGAGGCCGCACTAAGTGAAAAACTGTTTTTT
>TRBV4-3|TRBD2|TRBJ2-2|many
CASSQAPSGYTGELFF
TGCGCCAGCAGCCAAGCCCCTAGCGGGTACACCGGGGAGCTGTTTTTT
>TRBV6-1|TRBD1|TRBJ2-7|NA
CASSWQNRGPEQYF
TGTGCCAGCAGTTGGCAGAACAGGGGACCCGAGCAGTACTTC
>TRBV28|NA|TRBJ2-7|NA
CASGHYGPWF
TGTGCCAGCGGTCACTACGGACCGTGGTTC
>TRBV29-1|NA|TRBJ2-5|NA
CSVEGGTGDCETLYF
TGCAGCGTTGAGGGGGGCACAGGGGATTGTGAGACCCTGTACTTC
>TRBV20-1|NA|TRBJ1-5|NA
CSGQKGNQSQHF
TGCAGCGGACAGAAGGGAAATCAGTCCCAGCATTTT
>TRBV6-1|NA|TRBJ2-5|NA
CANSEHRKETQDF
TGTGCCAACAGTGAGCACAGGAAAGAGACCCAGGACTTC
>TRBV6-2/TRBV6-3|NA|TRBJ1-1|NA
CVSSPRAERNTEAFF
TGTGTCAGCAGTCCACGGGCAGAGAGGAACACTGAAGCTTTCTTT
>TRBV11-2|TRBD2|TRBJ2-7|NA
CTSSLLAGGNYNEQYF
TGTACCAGCAGCCTTCTAGCGGGGGGGAATTATAACGAGCAGTACTTC
>TRBV11-3|NA|TRBJ2-3|NA
CASSPAGQGAHTQYF
TGTGCCAGCAGCCCCGCCGGTCAGGGAGCTCATACACAGTATTTT
>TRBV4-3|NA|TRBJ2-7|NA
CTSSQDRGGTYERYF
TGCACCAGCAGCCAAGATCGAGGTGGGACCTACGAGCGGTACTTC
>TRBV6-2/TRBV6-3|TRBD1|TRBJ2-5|NA
CASSYSSDRVSETQYF
TGTGCCAGCAGTTACTCCTCGGACAGGGTCTCAGAGACCCAGTACTTC
>TRBV5-5|NA|TRBJ2-2|NA
CASSMGVGAGELFF
TGTGCCAGCAGCATGGGGGTCGGGGCCGGGGAGCTGTTTTTT
>TRBV5-1|NA|TRBJ2-7|NA
CASSLELGQITYEQYF
TGCGCCAGCAGCTTGGAACTGGGACAAATAACCTACGAGCAGTACTTC
>TRBV4-3|NA|TRBJ2-1|NA
CASNQDFGTNSGNEQFF
TGCGCCAGCAACCAAGATTTCGGGACCAACTCGGGCAATGAACAGTTCTTC
>TRBV11-1|TRBD1|TRBJ1-1|NA
CASSYDRVTEAFF
TGTGCCAGCAGCTACGACAGGGTTACTGAAGCTTTCTTT
>TRBV29-1|NA|TRBJ2-1|once
CSDGHLAFDEQFF
TGCAGCGATGGTCATCTAGCGTTCGATGAGCAGTTCTTC
>TRBV11-2|TRBD1|TRBJ2-7|NA
CASSSGTVAFREQYF
TGTGCCAGCAGCTCGGGGACAGTAGCCTTTCGCGAGCAGTACTTC
>TRBV6-6|TRBD1|TRBJ1-4|few
CATSPGTVDEKLFF
TGTGCCACATCACCCGGGACAGTCGATGAAAAACTGTTTTTT
>TRBV20-1|TRBD1|TRBJ2-7|NA
CNARVGQGKNYEQYF
TGCAATGCTAGAGTAGGACAGGGTAAAAACTACGAGCAGTACTTC
>TRBV20-1|NA|TRBJ2-1|NA
CSDRDLRAEQFF
TGTAGTGATAGAGATTTGAGGGCAGAGCAGTTCTTC
>TRBV11-2|NA|TRBJ1-3|NA
CASSLETSGNTVYF
TGTGCCAGCAGTTTAGAGACATCTGGAAACACCGTATATTTT
>TRBV20-1|NA|TRBJ2-1|NA
CNARDLKAEQFF
TGCAATGCTAGAGATTTGAAGGCCGAGCAGTTCTTC
>TRBV11-2|NA|TRBJ2-5|NA
CASSFSVRGQETQYF
TGTGCCAGCAGCTTTTCAGTACGGGGACAAGAGACCCAGTACTTC
>TRBV4-3|NA|TRBJ2-3|NA
CASSQDRGPSCTDTQYF
TGCGCCAGCAGCCAAGACCGGGGACCTAGTTGCACAGATACGCAGTATTTT
>TRBV12-3/TRBV12-4|NA|TRBJ2-1|NA
CAISLGNEQLF
TGTGCCATCAGTTTAGGAAATGAGCAGTTATTC
>TRBV4-2|TRBD1|TRBJ1-1|NA
CASSQDVTGGTQPFF
TGCGCCAGCAGCCAAGATGTGACAGGGGGCACCCAACCTTTCTTT
>TRBV2|TRBD2|TRBJ2-3|few
CASRLAGSTDTQYF
TGTGCCAGCCGACTAGCGGGGAGCACAGATACGCAGTATTTT
>TRBV5-5|TRBD2|TRBJ2-1|NA
CASRLGLAGDNELFF
TGTGCCAGCAGGCTTGGACTAGCGGGGGACAATGAACTGTTCTTC
>TRBV7-8|TRBD1|TRBJ1-3|NA
CPSSLVRGSSGNTIYF
TGTCCCAGCAGCTTAGTCAGGGGGTCCTCTGGAAACACCATATATTTT
>TRBV6-2/TRBV6-3|TRBD1|TRBJ1-5|NA
CASRTQGFNNQPHHF
TGTGCCAGCAGAACACAGGGGTTCAACAATCAGCCCCATCATTTC
>TRBV6-2/TRBV6-3|NA|TRBJ2-2|once
CASTKPNGELLF
TGTGCCAGCACCAAACCCAACGGGGAGTTGCTTTTT
>TRBV6-5|TRBD1|TRBJ1-2|NA
CASGPTGESSYSYTF
TGTGCCAGCGGGCCAACAGGGGAATCGAGCTATAGCTACACCTTC
>TRBV5-8|NA|TRBJ2-7|NA
CASHLPWPLGQYF
TGTGCCAGCCACCTCCCCTGGCCCCTAGGGCAGTACTTC
>TRBV4-3|TRBD1|TRBJ1-2|many
CASSLRGTGYFYGYTF
TGCGCCAGCAGCTTAAGAGGGACAGGGTATTTCTATGGCTACACCTTC
>TRBV6-5|NA|TRBJ2-3|NA
CASSYDRTQLNMQYF
TGTGCCAGCAGTTACGACAGAACCCAGCTCAATATGCAGTATTTT
>TRBV4-2|NA|TRBJ2-7|NA
CASRLGLTYGQYF
TGTGCCAGCAGATTGGGACTGACATACGGGCAGTACTTC
>TRBV20-1|NA|TRBJ2-7|NA
CSASRYRVPYEQYF
TGCAGTGCTAGCCGGTACAGGGTCCCCTACGAACAGTACTTC
>TRBV6-1|TRBD1|TRBJ1-1|NA
CARKTDRGTKAFF
TGTGCCAGGAAAACCGACAGGGGAACTAAAGCTTTCTTT
>TRBV11-3|NA|TRBJ1-1|NA
CAGSLDSGRGAEALF
TGTGCCGGCAGCTTAGATTCGGGGAGAGGCGCTGAAGCTCTCTTT